This TCR beta chain was captured in a study of spatial heterogeneity in lung cancer. The study's findings and limits: Blood contained ubiquitous expanded tumor TCRs more at resection than at follow-up.

Each TCR cDNA molecule carried a unique molecular identifier. TCRdb redid the calling of the 5' RACE reads with MiXCR, one entry per CDR3 protein. The sample yields about 94,000 distinct CDR3 sequences, approximately 19% seen once. The germline V gene encodes CDR1 DFQATT and CDR2 SNEGSKA (reference sequence). V dropped 0 bases and J dropped 8 bases, with 13 bases sitting between them. There are 13 residues in the CDR3. As regards this clonotype: Its cognate antigen is unknown.

Time point defined: blood at routine non-recurrence follow-up after resection. Extraction of whole RNA from tumor, nontumor lung or frozen PBMC preceded unsorted sequencing. The material was PBMCs, obtained at follow-up. This TCR came from a male donor with early-stage non-small cell lung cancer. The gene calls are TRBV20-1 and TRBJ1-2; D is ambiguous. CDR3 protein: CSARDGPQGGYTF. The CDR3 coding sequence is TGCAGTGCTAGAGACGGCCCTCAAGGGGGCTACACCTTC.